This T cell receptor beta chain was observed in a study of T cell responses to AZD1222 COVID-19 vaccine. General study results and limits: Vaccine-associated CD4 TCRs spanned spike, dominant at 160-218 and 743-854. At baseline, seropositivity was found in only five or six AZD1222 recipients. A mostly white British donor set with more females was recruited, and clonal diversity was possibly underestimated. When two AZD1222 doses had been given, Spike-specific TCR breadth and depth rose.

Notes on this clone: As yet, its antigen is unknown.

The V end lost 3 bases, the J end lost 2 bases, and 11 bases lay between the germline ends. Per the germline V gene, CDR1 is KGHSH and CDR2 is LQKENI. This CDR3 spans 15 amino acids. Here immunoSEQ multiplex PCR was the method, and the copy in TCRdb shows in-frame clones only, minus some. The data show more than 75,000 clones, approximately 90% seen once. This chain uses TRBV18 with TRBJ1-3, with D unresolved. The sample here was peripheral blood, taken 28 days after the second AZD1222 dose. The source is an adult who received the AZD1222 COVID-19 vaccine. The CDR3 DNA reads TGTGCCAGCTCACCGGCGGGGTACCCTGGAAACACCATATATTTT. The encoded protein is CASSPAGYPGNTIYF.